The 2 T cell receptor beta chains presented below share a single source sample, sequenced in a study of T-cell reconstitution after alpha-beta-depleted transplantation in children. It was with unique molecular identifiers that the TCRbeta library was prepared. TCRdb recomputed calls from the PCR reads with MiXCR, one row per CDR3 protein. The sample yields 130,000 or so distinct CDR3 sequences, 9.5% to 10% seen once. Sample: PBMCs, mostly from graft donor cells, taken 180 days after TCRalphabeta/CD19-depleted stem cell transplant. Source of these receptors: a girl under three years old who had a stem cell transplant for combined immunodeficiency, so the T cells may come from the graft donor.

The chain couples TRBV7-2 to TRBJ2-3; 7 bases line up with TRBD2. V trimming: 6 bases; J trimming: 1 base; junction bases outside the gene matches: 7. Looked up from germline, CDR1 is SGHTA and CDR2 is FQGNSA. The CDR3 spans 15 residues. The CDR3 loop is CASSLAARGTDTQYF. CDR3 sequence (DNA): TGTGCCAGCAGTCTAGCGGCGAGGGGCACAGATACGCAGTATTTT.

The rearrangement joins TRBV27 to TRBJ1-4, with no clear D. Trimming removed 2 bases at V and 0 bases at J, with 4 bases between. Looked up from germline, CDR1 is MNHEY and CDR2 is SMNVEV (reference sequence). The CDR3 totals 14 residues. CDR3 amino acids: CASSLPTTNEKLFF. CDR3 coding DNA: TGTGCCAGCAGTTTACCTACAACTAATGAAAAACTGTTTTTT.